This is a list of T cell receptor beta chains from one sample in a study of OX40 agonist ivuxolimab in advanced cancers. Sequencing was performed with immunoSEQ multiplex PCR; in TCRdb, only in-frame clones are kept and a portion is missing. In the table there are 70,000 to 80,000 clones, around 90% of which are singletons. This specimen consisted of CD4+ or CD8+ T cells sorted from blood, obtained in a trial of the OX40 agonist ivuxolimab. The receptor set was obtained from an adult with an advanced solid tumor such as melanoma, head and neck, liver or kidney cancer. Each CDR3 is given with its conserved first and last residue. The order of the fields is CDR3 protein, CDR3 DNA, D gene, J gene, clone size, V gene. D genes are given only for firm matches. Clone size appears in some rows only: once, few, many, or a class for an expanded clone.

CAWSSKGAEETQYF	TGTGCCTGGAGCTCCAAAGGAGCAGAAGAGACCCAGTACTTC	.	TRBJ2-5	.	TRBV30
CASSRGGSSGNTIYF	TGTGCCAGCAGCCGCGGAGGTAGCTCTGGAAACACCATATATTTT	.	TRBJ1-3	.	TRBV7-9
CASSWTGGYEQYF	TGCGCCAGCAGCTGGACAGGGGGCTACGAGCAGTACTTC	TRBD1	TRBJ2-7	once	TRBV5-1
CASSLGHNSYNEQFF	TGCGCCAGCAGCTTGGGACACAACTCCTACAATGAGCAGTTCTTC	.	TRBJ2-1	.	TRBV5-1
CASSATGAQDTQYF	TGTGCCAGCAGCGCTACAGGGGCCCAAGATACGCAGTATTTT	TRBD1	TRBJ2-3	.	TRBV7-9
CASSGTQREAFF	TGTGCCAGCAGTGGGACTCAGAGGGAAGCTTTCTTT	.	TRBJ1-1	.	TRBV2
CASSEKSWTTNEKLFF	TGTGCCAGCAGTGAAAAGAGCTGGACAACTAATGAAAAACTGTTTTTT	.	TRBJ1-4	.	TRBV2
CASGPPETQYF	TGTGCCAGTGGACCACCGGAGACCCAGTACTTC	.	TRBJ2-5	few	TRBV19
CASSQNRGWNTIYF	TGCGCCAGCAGCCAAAACAGGGGCTGGAACACCATATATTTT	TRBD1	TRBJ1-3	.	TRBV4-1
CASSIGPYGYTF	TGTGCCAGTAGTATAGGGCCCTATGGCTACACCTTC	.	TRBJ1-2	.	TRBV19
CASSTRIDTEAFF	TGTGCCAGTAGTACAAGGATCGACACTGAAGCTTTCTTT	.	TRBJ1-1	.	TRBV19
CASSRSGTQNQETQYF	TGTGCCAGCAGCCGATCCGGGACACAGAACCAAGAGACCCAGTACTTC	.	TRBJ2-5	.	TRBV7-8
CASSQDQGRNIQYF	TGTGCCAGCAGCCAGGATCAGGGGAGAAACATTCAGTACTTC	.	TRBJ2-4	few	TRBV11-1
CASSLLAGAVLGELFF	TGCGCCAGCAGCTTACTTGCTGGGGCAGTACTAGGGGAGCTGTTTTTT	.	TRBJ2-2	.	TRBV5-1
CASSSRQANYGYTF	TGTGCCAGCAGCTCCAGACAGGCGAACTATGGCTACACCTTC	.	TRBJ1-2	.	TRBV7-2
CASSEYYRDYGYTF	TGTGCCAGCAGTGAATATTACAGGGACTATGGCTACACCTTC	.	TRBJ1-2	.	TRBV25-1
CASKPLAGSYNEQFF	TGTGCCAGCAAGCCTCTAGCCGGCTCCTACAATGAGCAGTTCTTC	.	TRBJ2-1	.	TRBV6-1
CASSPDRLSGNTIYF	TGTGCCAGCAGCCCTGACAGGCTGAGTGGAAACACCATATATTTT	.	TRBJ1-3	.	TRBV7-9
CASSWGLAGDEQFF	TGTGCCAGCAGCTGGGGACTAGCGGGGGATGAGCAGTTCTTC	TRBD2	TRBJ2-1	.	TRBV7-9
CASSPGVGKETQYF	TGTGCCAGCAGCCCAGGGGTAGGAAAAGAGACCCAGTACTTC	.	TRBJ2-5	.	TRBV9
CASSPYGGHEQFF	TGTGCCAGCTCACCCTATGGGGGGCATGAGCAGTTCTTC	.	TRBJ2-1	.	TRBV18
CASSVGGLAGYEQYF	TGTGCCAGCAGCGTCGGAGGACTAGCGGGGTACGAGCAGTACTTC	TRBD2	TRBJ2-7	.	TRBV9
CATSRVGSEAFF	TGTGCCACCAGCAGAGTGGGGAGTGAAGCTTTCTTT	.	TRBJ1-1	.	TRBV15
CASSYGIGQPQHF	TGTGCCAGCAGTTACGGAATCGGTCAGCCCCAGCATTTT	.	TRBJ1-5	few	TRBV6-6
CASSPLGTTNYGYTF	TGTGCCAGCTCACCACTCGGGACAACTAACTATGGCTACACCTTC	.	TRBJ1-2	.	TRBV18
CASTQGGGVRSGELFF	TGTGCCAGCACCCAGGGAGGGGGCGTTCGGTCCGGGGAGCTGTTTTTT	.	TRBJ2-2	.	TRBV6-6
CSVAGTGGYEQYF	TGCAGCGTGGCCGGGACAGGGGGATACGAGCAGTACTTC	TRBD1	TRBJ2-7	.	TRBV29-1
CASSAEGHRAKNIQYF	TGTGCCAGTAGCGCCGAAGGACACCGAGCCAAAAACATTCAGTACTTC	.	TRBJ2-4	.	TRBV19
CASRGSSWYEQYF	TGTGCCAGCAGGGGCTCTTCCTGGTACGAGCAGTACTTC	.	TRBJ2-7	once	TRBV6-1
CASSPIMGGTDTQYF	TGTGCCAGCAGCCCAATCATGGGAGGCACAGATACGCAGTATTTT	.	TRBJ2-3	.	TRBV7-3
CASSLASNQPQHF	TGCGCCAGCAGCTTGGCTAGCAATCAGCCCCAGCATTTT	.	TRBJ1-5	.	TRBV5-1
CSVERKPEGYTF	TGCAGCGTTGAAAGGAAGCCCGAGGGCTACACCTTC	.	TRBJ1-2	.	TRBV29-1
CASSEQIHNEQFF	TGTGCCAGCAGTGAACAGATACACAATGAGCAGTTCTTC	.	TRBJ2-1	.	TRBV2
CASSFLWGEKLFF	TGTGCCAGCAGTTTCTTATGGGGTGAAAAACTGTTTTTT	.	TRBJ1-4	.	TRBV28
CASSVSSAEKLFF	TGTGCCAGCAGCGTTAGCTCAGCTGAAAAACTGTTTTTT	.	TRBJ1-4	.	TRBV7-9
CASSGQRVGPQHF	TGTGCCAGCAGCGGGCAGCGTGTGGGACCCCAGCATTTT	.	TRBJ1-5	few	TRBV6-5
CASSPGTGKDTEAFF	TGTGCCAGCAGCCCGGGGACAGGGAAGGACACTGAAGCTTTCTTT	TRBD1	TRBJ1-1	.	TRBV7-9
CASSFSLVTYEQYF	TGTGCCAGTAGTTTTTCCTTGGTTACCTACGAGCAGTACTTC	.	TRBJ2-7	.	TRBV19